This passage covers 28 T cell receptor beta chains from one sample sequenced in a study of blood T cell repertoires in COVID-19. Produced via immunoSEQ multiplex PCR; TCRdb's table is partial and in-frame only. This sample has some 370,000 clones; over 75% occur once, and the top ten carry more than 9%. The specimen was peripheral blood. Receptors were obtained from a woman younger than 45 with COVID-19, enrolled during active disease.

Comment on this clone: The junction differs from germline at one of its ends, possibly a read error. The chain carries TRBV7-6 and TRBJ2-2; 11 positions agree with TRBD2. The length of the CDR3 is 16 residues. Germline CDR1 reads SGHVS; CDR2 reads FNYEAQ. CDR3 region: CASSLETSGNPGELFF. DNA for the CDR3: TGTGCCAGCAGCCTAGAGACTAGCGGGAACCCCGGGGAGCTGTTTTTT.

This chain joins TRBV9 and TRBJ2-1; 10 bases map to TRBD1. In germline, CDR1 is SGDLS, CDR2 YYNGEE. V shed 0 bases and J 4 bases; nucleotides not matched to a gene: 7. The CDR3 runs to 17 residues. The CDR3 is CASSVALGQGSYNEQFF. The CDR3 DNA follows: TGTGCCAGCAGCGTAGCTTTGGGACAGGGGAGTTACAATGAGCAGTTCTTC. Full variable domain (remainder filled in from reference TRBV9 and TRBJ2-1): DSGVTQTPKHLITATGQRVTLRCSPRSGDLSVYWYQQSLDQGLQFLIQYYNGEERAKGNILERFSAQQFPDLHSELNLSSLELGDSALYFCASSVALGQGSYNEQFFGPGTRLTVL.

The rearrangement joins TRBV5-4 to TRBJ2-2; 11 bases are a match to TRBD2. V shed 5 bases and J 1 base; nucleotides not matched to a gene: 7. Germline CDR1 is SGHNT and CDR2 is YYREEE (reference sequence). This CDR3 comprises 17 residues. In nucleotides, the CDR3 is TGTGCCAGCAGTTTACACGGGACTAGCGGGAACACCGGGGAGCTGTTTTTT. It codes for CASSLHGTSGNTGELFF.

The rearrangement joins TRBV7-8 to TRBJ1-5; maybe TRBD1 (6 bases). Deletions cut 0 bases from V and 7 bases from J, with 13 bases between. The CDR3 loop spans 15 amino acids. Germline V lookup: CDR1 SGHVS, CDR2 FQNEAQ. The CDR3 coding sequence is TGTGCCAGCAGCTTAGCGAGACAGGCGGCCCAGCCCCAGCATTTT. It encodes CASSLARQAAQPQHF.

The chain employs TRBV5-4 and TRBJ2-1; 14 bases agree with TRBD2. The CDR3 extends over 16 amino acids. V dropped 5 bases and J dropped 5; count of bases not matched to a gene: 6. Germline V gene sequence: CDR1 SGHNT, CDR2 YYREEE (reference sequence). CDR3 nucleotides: TGTGCCAGCAGGGGACTAGCGGGAGTATTCGACAATGAGCAGTTCTTC. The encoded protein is CASRGLAGVFDNEQFF.

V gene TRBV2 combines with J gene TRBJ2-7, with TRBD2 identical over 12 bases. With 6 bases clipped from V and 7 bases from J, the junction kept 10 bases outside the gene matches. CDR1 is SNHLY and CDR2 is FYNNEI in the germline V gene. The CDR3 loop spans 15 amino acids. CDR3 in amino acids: CASRGLAGTQIEQYF. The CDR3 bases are TGTGCCAGCAGAGGACTAGCGGGGACCCAAATTGAGCAGTACTTC.

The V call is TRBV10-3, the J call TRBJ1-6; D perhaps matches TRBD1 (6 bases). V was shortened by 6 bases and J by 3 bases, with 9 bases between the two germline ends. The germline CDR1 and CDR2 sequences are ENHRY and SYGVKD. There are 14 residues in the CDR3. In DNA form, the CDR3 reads TGTGCCATCAGCAGGGACATCTATAATTCACCCCTCCACTTT. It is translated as CAISRDIYNSPLHF.

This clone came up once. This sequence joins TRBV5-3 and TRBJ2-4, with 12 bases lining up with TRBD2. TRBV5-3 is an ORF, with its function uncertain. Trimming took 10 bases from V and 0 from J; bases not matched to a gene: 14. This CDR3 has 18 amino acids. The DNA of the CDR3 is TGTGCCTTTCGGACTAGCGGGAAGGTGGCCGAAGCCAAAAACATTCAGTACTTC. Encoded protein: CAFRTSGKVAEAKNIQYF.

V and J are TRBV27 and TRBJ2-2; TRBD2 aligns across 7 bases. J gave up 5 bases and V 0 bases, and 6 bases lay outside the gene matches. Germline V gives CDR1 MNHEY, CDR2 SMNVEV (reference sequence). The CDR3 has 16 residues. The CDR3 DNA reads TGTGCCAGCAGTTTATCTCGCGGGAGCGGAACCGGGGAGCTGTTTTTT. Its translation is CASSLSRGSGTGELFF.

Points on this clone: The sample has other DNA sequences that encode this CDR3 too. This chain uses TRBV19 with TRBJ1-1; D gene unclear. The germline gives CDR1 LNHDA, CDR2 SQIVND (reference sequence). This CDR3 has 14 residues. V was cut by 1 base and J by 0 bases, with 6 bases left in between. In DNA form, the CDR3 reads TGTGCCAGTAGTATAGGCGGATTGAACACTGAAGCTTTCTTT. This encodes CASSIGGLNTEAFF. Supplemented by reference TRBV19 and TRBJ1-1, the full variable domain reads DGGITQSPKYLFRKEGQNVTLSCEQNLNHDAMYWYRQDPGQGLRLIYYSQIVNDFQKGDIAEGYSVSREKKESFPLTVTSAQKNPTAFYLCASSIGGLNTEAFFGQGTRLTVV.

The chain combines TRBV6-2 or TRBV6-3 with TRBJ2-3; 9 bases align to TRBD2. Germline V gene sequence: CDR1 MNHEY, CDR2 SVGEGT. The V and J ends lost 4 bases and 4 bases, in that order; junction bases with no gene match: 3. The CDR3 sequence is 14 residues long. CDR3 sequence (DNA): TGTGCCAGCAGTTTCGCGGGAGGGCCAGATACGCAGTATTTT. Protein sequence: CASSFAGGPDTQYF.

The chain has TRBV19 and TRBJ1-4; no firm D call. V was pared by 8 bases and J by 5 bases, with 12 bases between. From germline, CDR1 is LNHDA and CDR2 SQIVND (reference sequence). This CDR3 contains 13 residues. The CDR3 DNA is TGTGCCAGTTCGGAGACCTTGAATGAAAAACTGTTTTTT. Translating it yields CASSETLNEKLFF.

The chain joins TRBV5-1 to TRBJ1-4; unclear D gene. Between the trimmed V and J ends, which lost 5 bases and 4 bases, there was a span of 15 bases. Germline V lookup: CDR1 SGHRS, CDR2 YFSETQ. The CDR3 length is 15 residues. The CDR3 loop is CASRVAGLNNEKLFF. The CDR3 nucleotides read TGCGCCAGCAGGGTGGCAGGCCTGAATAATGAAAAACTGTTTTTT.

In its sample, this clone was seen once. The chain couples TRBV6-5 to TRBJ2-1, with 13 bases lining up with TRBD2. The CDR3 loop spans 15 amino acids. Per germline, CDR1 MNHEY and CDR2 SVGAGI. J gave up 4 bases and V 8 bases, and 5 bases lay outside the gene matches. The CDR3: CASGPGLAGYNEQFF. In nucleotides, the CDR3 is TGTGCCAGCGGACCGGGACTAGCGGGGTACAATGAGCAGTTCTTC.

In DNA, the CDR3 is TGTGCCAGCGGGACAGCTACCTACGAGCAGTACTTC. It is translated as CASGTATYEQYF. The V call is TRBV28, the J call TRBJ2-7; 7 bases are a match to TRBD1. The CDR3 is 12 residues long. Germline V gene data show CDR1 as MDHEN and CDR2 as SYDVKM. J was trimmed by 2 bases and V by 8 bases; bases with no gene match: 3.

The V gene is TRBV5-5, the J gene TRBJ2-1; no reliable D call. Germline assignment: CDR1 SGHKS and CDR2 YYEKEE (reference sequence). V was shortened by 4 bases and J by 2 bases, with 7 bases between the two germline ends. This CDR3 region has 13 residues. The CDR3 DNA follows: TGTGCCAGCAGCGTATCCCCCTACAATGAGCAGTTCTTC. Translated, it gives CASSVSPYNEQFF.

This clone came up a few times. CDR3: CSVHIMITDTQYF. The CDR3 DNA reads as TGCAGCGTGCACATCATGATTACAGATACGCAGTATTTT. V is TRBV29-1 and J is TRBJ2-3; D is unresolved. From germline, CDR1 is SQVTM and CDR2 ANQGSEA. The V and J ends lost 6 bases and 3 bases respectively, with 13 bases between them. The CDR3 is 13 residues long.

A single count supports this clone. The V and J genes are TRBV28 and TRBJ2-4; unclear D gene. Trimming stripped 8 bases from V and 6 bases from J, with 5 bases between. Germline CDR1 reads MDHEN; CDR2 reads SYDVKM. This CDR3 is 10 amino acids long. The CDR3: CASGRNIQYF. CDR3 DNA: TGTGCCAGCGGCCGAAACATTCAGTACTTC.

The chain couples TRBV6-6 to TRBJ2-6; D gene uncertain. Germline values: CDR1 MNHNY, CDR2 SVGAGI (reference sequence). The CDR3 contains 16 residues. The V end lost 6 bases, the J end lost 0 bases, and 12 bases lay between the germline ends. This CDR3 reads CASRFIWSSGANVLTF. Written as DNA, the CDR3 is TGTGCCAGCAGATTTATATGGAGCTCTGGGGCCAACGTCCTGACTTTC.

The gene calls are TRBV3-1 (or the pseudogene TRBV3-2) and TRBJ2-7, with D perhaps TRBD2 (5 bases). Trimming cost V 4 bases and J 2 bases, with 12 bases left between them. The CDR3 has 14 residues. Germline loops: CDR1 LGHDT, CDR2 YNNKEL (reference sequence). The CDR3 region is CASSPWENAYEQYF. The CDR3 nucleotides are TGTGCCAGCAGCCCCTGGGAGAACGCCTACGAGCAGTACTTC.

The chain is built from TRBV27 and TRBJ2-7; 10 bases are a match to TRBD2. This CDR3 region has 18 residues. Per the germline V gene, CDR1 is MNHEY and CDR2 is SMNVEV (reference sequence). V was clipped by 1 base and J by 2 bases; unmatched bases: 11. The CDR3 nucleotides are TGTGCCAGCAGTTTATTTCGTCGCGGACTAGCGGTTACCTACGAGCAGTACTTC. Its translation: CASSLFRRGLAVTYEQYF.

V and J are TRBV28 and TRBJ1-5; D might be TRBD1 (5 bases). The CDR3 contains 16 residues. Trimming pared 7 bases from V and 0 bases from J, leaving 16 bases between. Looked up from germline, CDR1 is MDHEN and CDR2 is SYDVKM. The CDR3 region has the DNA TGTGCCAGCACCGAGGGCGGGGGGGATAGCAATCAGCCCCAGCATTTT. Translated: CASTEGGGDSNQPQHF.

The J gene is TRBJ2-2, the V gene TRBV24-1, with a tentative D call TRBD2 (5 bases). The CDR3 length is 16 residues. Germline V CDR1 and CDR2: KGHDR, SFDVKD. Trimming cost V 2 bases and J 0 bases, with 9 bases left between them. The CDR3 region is CATSDYGESNTGELFF. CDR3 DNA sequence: TGTGCCACCAGTGATTACGGGGAGTCGAACACCGGGGAGCTGTTTTTT.

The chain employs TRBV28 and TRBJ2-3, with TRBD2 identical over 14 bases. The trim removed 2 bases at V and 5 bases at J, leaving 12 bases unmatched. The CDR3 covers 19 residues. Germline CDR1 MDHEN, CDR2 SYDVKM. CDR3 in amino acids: CASSLGLAGGPYMGDTQYF. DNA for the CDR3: TGTGCCAGCAGTTTAGGACTAGCGGGAGGTCCGTATATGGGAGATACGCAGTATTTT. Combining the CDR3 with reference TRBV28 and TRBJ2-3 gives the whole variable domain DVKVTQSSRYLVKRTGEKVFLECVQDMDHENMFWYRQDPGLGLRLIYFSYDVKMKEKGDIPEGYSVSREKKERFSLILESASTNQTSMYLCASSLGLAGGPYMGDTQYFGPGTRLTVL.

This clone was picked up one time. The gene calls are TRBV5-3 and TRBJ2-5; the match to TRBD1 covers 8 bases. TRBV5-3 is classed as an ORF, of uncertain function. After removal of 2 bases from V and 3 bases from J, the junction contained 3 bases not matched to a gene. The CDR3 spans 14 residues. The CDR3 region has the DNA TGTGCCAGAAGCTTCCACAGGGGGGAAGAGACCCAGTACTTC. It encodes CARSFHRGEETQYF.

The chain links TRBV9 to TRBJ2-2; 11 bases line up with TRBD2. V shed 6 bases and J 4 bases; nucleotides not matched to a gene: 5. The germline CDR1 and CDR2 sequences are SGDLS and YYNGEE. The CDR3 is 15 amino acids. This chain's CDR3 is CASTGLAAGTGELFF. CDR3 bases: TGTGCCAGCACGGGACTAGCGGCGGGCACCGGGGAGCTGTTTTTT. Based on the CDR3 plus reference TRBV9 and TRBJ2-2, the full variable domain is DSGVTQTPKHLITATGQRVTLRCSPRSGDLSVYWYQQSLDQGLQFLIQYYNGEERAKGNILERFSAQQFPDLHSELNLSSLELGDSALYFCASTGLAAGTGELFFGEGSRLTVL.

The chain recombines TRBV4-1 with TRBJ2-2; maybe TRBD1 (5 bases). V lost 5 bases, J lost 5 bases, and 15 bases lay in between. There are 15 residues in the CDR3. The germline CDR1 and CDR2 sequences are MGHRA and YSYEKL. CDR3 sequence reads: CASSATQQVTGELFF. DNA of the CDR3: TGCGCCAGCAGCGCTACCCAACAGGTTACCGGGGAGCTGTTTTTT.

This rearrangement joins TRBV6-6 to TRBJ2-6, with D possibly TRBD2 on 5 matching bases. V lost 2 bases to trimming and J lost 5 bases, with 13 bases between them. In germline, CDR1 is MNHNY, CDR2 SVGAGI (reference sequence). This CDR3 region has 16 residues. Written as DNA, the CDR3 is TGTGCCAGCAGTTACGGAGGCAGCTCGAGGGCCAACGTCCTGACTTTC. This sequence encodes CASSYGGSSRANVLTF.